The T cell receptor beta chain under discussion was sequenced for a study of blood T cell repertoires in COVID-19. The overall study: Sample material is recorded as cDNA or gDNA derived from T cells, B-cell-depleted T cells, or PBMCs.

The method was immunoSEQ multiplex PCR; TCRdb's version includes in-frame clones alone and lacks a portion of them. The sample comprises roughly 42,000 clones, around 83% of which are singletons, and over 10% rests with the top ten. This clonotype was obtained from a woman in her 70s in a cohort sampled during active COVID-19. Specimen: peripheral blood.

DNA of the CDR3: TGTGCCAGCAGCCTACAAGCGGGAGGTGGGATCGGGGAGCTGTTTTTT. It codes for CASSLQAGGGIGELFF. The genes are TRBV11-2 and TRBJ2-2; 9 bases are a match to TRBD2. The CDR3 sequence is 16 residues long. V lost 5 bases and J lost 7; bases outside the gene matches: 11. CDR1 SGHAT and CDR2 FQNNGV come from the germline V gene. Combining the CDR3 with reference TRBV11-2 and TRBJ2-2 gives the whole variable domain EAGVAQSPRYKIIEKRQSVAFWCNPISGHATLYWYQQILGQGPKLLIQFQNNGVVDDSQLPKDRFSAERLKGVDSTLKIQPAKLEDSAVYLCASSLQAGGGIGELFFGEGSRLTVL.